One T cell receptor beta chain is described in this entry. Produced via immunoSEQ multiplex PCR; TCRdb's table is partial and in-frame only. The sample carries about 200,000 clones, about 84% recorded once. Germline V gene sequence: CDR1 MGHDK, CDR2 SYGVNS. The CDR3 has 15 amino acids. Trimming pared 6 bases from V and 5 bases from J, leaving 14 bases between. This entry belongs to a study of blood T cell repertoires in COVID-19. What was sequenced was peripheral blood. The rearrangement joins TRBV25-1 to TRBJ1-6; D remains unclear. This clonotype originated in a woman at least 80 years old with acute or convalescent COVID-19. CDR3 residues: CASRHIQGDNSPLHF. CDR3 DNA sequence: TGTGCCAGCAGACACATTCAAGGAGATAATTCACCCCTCCACTTT. Looking up the rest from reference TRBV25-1 and TRBJ1-6 gives the full variable domain: EADIYQTPRYLVIGTGKKITLECSQTMGHDKMYWYQQDPGMELHLIHYSYGVNSTEKGDLSSESTVSRIRTEHFPLTLESARPSHTSQYLCASRHIQGDNSPLHFGNGTRLTVT.